What follows is one T cell receptor beta chain and its context. CDR3 size: 17 residues. The V gene end was trimmed by 3 bases and the J gene end by 5 bases; junction bases not matched to a gene: 10. CDR1 and CDR2 from the germline V gene are SGHRS and YFSETQ. The sample comes from a study of blood T cell repertoires in COVID-19. Across the study: Spain, Italy and the United States supplied samples that represented acute and convalescent COVID-19. Sources were T cells, B-cell-depleted T cells, or PBMCs; the material itself was cDNA or gDNA.

The authors' processing: Reference gene primer amplification gave estimated nucleated cell counts. Libraries were prepared by immunoSEQ multiplex PCR; TCRdb keeps only in-frame clonotypes and omits some of them. The V and J calls and clone size were taken over from that table, and D and trimming were inferred from the DNA. Of around 700,000 clones in the sample, approximately 90% were seen once. Input material: peripheral blood. The chain is built from TRBV5-1 and TRBJ2-2; the match to TRBD1 covers 10 bases. This TCR came from a woman aged 18 to 35 with acute or convalescent COVID-19. CDR3 region: CASSWTVPGQGTGELFF. The CDR3 DNA reads TGCGCCAGCAGCTGGACGGTACCGGGACAGGGGACCGGGGAGCTGTTTTTT.